This T cell receptor (beta chain) is from a study of CXCR3-negative and CXCR3-positive naive CD8 T cells. At the level of the study: Libraries each contributed about 1.5 +/- 0.3 million TRB reads, for around 150 million in total.

Libraries were UMI-labeled 5' RACE TRB cDNA. For each CDR3 protein, TCRdb gives one entry from its re-call of the 5' RACE reads, without DNA. The repertoire shows approximately 100,000 distinct CDR3 sequences; the top ten hold 1.5% to 2%. Turning to this clonotype: Its specificity is not known.

General observations from the study: Naive CXCR3-positive and CXCR3-negative cells shared similar TRBV-TRBJ usage, unlike memory cells.

Source material: naive CXCR3- CD8+ T cells from blood. Subset indicated: CD45RO-CCR7+CD27+CD95- naive CD8+ T cells lacking CXCR3 (TNR3-). The receptor was derived from a human donor in good health. Some clones in this sample may be carry-over from other donors' samples.

This CDR3 is CAGRDSAGGQETQYF. V is TRBV12-3 or TRBV12-4 and J is TRBJ2-5; TCRdb designates TRBD2, a call that cannot be tested without DNA. The length of the CDR3 is 15 residues.